One and the same sample provided the 5 T cell receptor beta chains below, sequenced in a study of CD8+CD57+ T cells in acquired aplastic anemia. The patients chosen for sequencing had shown expansion of CD8+CD57+ cells (detected by flow cytometry). The TCR beta profiling, which covered VDJ combination and CDR3 sequence, was carried out using genomic DNA as the template. One entry per CDR3 protein, called by TCRdb with MiXCR from the reads. There are roughly 290,000 distinct CDR3 sequences in the sample; 50% to 65% occur only once, and 1.3% lies in the top ten. Sequencing used sorted CD4+, CD8+, or CD8+CD57+ T cells (not recorded which) from PBMCs. The source of these receptors is a human donor with aplastic anemia.

The V and J genes are TRBV2 and TRBJ2-2, with 10 bases fitting TRBD1. Germline V gives CDR1 SNHLY, CDR2 FYNNEI. V shed 2 bases and J 6 bases; nucleotides not matched to a gene: 6. The CDR3 runs to 16 residues. CDR3 sequence (DNA): TGTGCCAGCAGTGAAAGGGACAGGGGTATCGCCGGGGAGCTGTTTTTT. It is translated as CASSERDRGIAGELFF.

Regarding this clonotype: One end of the junction does not line up with germline, which may come from a read error. The rearrangement links TRBV7-9 to TRBJ1-6; the D is unclear. The germline CDR1 and CDR2 sequences are SEHNR and FQNEAQ (reference sequence). The CDR3 spans 14 residues. The CDR3 here is CASRPDTGNSPLPF. CDR3 nucleotides: TGTGCCAGCAGACCCGACACGGGTAACTCACCCCTCCCCTTT.

The rearrangement links TRBV24-1 to TRBJ2-5, with TRBD1 matching over 7 bases. V gave up 4 bases and J gave up 1 base; unmatched junction bases: 8. Germline CDR1 is KGHDR and CDR2 is SFDVKD. The CDR3 consists of 16 residues. CDR3 nucleotides: TGTGCCACCAGTGACAGGGACAGACCCCCCCAAGAGACCCAGTACTTC. As protein: CATSDRDRPPQETQYF.

The chain couples TRBV10-2 to TRBJ2-2; D remains ambiguous. The germline V and J ends were trimmed by 2 bases and 6 bases, with 10 bases remaining between them. CDR1 and CDR2 from the germline V gene are WSHSY and SAAADI. The CDR3 length is 14 residues. In nucleotides, the CDR3 is TGCGCCAGCAGTGAGACAAGAGGATCCGGGGAGCTGTTTTTT. It encodes CASSETRGSGELFF.

This clonotype was observed a handful of times. The chain couples TRBV24-1 to TRBJ1-2, with no clear D. This CDR3 has 13 amino acids. CDR1 and CDR2 (germline): KGHDR, SFDVKD. Trimming removed 4 bases at V and 3 bases at J, with 8 bases between. CDR3 DNA sequence: TGTGCCACCAGTGACCGGGCGGACTATGGCTACACCTTC. Amino acids: CATSDRADYGYTF.